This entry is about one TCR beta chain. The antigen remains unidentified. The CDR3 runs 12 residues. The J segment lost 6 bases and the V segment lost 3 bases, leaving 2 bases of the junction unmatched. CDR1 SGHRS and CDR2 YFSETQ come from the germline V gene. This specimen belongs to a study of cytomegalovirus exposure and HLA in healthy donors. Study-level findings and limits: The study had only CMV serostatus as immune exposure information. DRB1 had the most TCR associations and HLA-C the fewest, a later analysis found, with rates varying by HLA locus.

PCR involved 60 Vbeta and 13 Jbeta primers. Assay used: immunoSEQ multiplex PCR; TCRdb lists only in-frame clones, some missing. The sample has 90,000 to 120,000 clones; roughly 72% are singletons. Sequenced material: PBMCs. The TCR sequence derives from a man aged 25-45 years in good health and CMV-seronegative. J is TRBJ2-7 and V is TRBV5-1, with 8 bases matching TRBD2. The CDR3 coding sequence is TGCGCCAGCAGCTCGGGAGGGCCCGAGCAGTACTTC. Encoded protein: CASSSGGPEQYF.